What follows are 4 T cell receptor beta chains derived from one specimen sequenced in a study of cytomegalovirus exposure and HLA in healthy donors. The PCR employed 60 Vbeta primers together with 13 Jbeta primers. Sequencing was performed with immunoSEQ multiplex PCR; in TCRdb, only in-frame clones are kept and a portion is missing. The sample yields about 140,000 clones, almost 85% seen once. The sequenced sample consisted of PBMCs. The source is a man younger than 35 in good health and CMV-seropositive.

The CDR3: CASFSSGSGATGAQYF. CDR3 DNA sequence: TGTGCCAGCTTTTCGAGCGGGAGCGGGGCCACTGGGGCGCAGTATTTT. V is TRBV18 and J is TRBJ2-3; TRBD2 agrees at 8 bases. Germline V CDR1 and CDR2: KGHSH, LQKENI. The J segment lost 10 bases and the V segment lost 7 bases, leaving 19 bases of the junction unmatched. This CDR3 region has 16 residues.

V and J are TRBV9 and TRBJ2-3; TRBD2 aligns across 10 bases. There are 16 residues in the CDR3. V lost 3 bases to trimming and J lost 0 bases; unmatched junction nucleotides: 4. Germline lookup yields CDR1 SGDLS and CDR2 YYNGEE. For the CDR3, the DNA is TGTGCCAGCAGCGACGGGACTAGCGTTAGCACAGATACGCAGTATTTT. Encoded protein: CASSDGTSVSTDTQYF. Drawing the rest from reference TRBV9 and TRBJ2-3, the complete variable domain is DSGVTQTPKHLITATGQRVTLRCSPRSGDLSVYWYQQSLDQGLQFLIQYYNGEERAKGNILERFSAQQFPDLHSELNLSSLELGDSALYFCASSDGTSVSTDTQYFGPGTRLTVL.

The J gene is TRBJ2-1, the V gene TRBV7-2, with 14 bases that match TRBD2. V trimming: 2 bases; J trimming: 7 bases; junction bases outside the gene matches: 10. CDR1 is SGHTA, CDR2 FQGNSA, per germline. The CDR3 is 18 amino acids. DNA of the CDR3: TGTGCCAGCAGCTTATCGAGACTAGCGGGAGGGCCGGTAAATGAGCAGTTCTTC. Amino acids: CASSLSRLAGGPVNEQFF.

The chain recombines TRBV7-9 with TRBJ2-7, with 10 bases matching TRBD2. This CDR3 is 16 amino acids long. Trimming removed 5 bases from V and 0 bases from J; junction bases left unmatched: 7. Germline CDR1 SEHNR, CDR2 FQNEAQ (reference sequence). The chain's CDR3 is CASSPTSGDSSYEQYF. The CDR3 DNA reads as TGTGCCAGCAGCCCTACTAGCGGGGATAGCTCCTACGAGCAGTACTTC.